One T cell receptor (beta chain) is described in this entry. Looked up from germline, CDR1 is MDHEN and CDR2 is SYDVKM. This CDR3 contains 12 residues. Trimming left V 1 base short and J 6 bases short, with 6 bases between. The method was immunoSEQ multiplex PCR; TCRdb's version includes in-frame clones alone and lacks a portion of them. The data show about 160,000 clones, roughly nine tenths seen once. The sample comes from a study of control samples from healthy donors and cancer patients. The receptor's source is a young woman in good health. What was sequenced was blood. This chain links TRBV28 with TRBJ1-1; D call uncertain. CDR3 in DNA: TGTGCCAGCAGTTTATTTACGCCTGAAGCTTTCTTT. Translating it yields CASSLFTPEAFF. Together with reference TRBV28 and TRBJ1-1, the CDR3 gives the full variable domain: DVKVTQSSRYLVKRTGEKVFLECVQDMDHENMFWYRQDPGLGLRLIYFSYDVKMKEKGDIPEGYSVSREKKERFSLILESASTNQTSMYLCASSLFTPEAFFGQGTRLTVV.